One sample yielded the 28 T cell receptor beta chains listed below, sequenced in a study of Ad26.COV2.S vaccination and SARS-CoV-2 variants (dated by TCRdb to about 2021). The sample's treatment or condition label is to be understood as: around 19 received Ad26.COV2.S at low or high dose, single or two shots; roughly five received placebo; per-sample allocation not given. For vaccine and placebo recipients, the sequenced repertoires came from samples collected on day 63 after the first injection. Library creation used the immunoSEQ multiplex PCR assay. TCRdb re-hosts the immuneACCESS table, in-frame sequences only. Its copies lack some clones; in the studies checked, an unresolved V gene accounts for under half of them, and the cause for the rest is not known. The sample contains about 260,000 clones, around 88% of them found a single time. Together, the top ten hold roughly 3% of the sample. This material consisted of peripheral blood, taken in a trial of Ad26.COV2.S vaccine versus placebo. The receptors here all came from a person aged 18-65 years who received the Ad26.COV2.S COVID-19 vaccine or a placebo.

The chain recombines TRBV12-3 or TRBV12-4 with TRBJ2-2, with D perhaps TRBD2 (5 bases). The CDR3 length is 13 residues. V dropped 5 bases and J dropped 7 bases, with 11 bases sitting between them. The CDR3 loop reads CASSDTGGGELFF. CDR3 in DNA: TGTGCCAGCAGTGATACTGGAGGCGGGGAGCTGTTTTTT.

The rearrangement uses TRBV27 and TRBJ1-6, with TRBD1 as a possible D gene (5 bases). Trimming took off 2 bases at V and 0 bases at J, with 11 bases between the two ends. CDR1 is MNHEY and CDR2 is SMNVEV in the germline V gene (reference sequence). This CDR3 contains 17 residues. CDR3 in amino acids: CASSLLRGSSYNSPLHF. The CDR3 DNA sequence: TGTGCCAGCAGTTTACTACGGGGGAGCTCCTATAATTCACCCCTCCACTTT.

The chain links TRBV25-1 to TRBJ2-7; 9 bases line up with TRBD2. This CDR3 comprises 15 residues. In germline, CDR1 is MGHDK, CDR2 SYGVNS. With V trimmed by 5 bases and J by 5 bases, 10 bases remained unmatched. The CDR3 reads CASSLWREGRDEQYV. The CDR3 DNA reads TGTGCCAGCAGTTTATGGCGGGAGGGCCGGGACGAGCAGTACGTC.

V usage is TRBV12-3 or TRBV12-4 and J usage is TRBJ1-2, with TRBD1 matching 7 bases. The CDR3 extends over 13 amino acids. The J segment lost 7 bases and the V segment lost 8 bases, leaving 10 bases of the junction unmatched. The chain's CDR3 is CASGSTGKGGYTF. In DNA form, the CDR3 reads TGTGCCAGCGGGTCGACAGGGAAAGGTGGCTACACCTTC.

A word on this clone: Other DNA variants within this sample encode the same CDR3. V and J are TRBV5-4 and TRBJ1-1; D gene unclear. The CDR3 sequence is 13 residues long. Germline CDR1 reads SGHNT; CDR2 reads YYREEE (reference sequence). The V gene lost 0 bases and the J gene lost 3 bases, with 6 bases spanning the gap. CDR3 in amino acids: CASSLDLYTEAFF. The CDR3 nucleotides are TGTGCCAGCAGCTTGGACCTCTACACTGAAGCTTTCTTT.

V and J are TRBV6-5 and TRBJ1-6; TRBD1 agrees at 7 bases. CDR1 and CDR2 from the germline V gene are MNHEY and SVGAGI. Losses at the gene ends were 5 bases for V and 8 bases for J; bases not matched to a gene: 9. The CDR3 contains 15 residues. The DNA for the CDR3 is TGTGCCAGCAGTAGGACAGGCGGTGTGGATTCACCCCTCCACTTT. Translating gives CASSRTGGVDSPLHF.

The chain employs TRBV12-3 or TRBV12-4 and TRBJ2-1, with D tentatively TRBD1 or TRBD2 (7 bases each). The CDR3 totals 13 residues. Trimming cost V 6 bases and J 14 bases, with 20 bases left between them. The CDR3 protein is CASSPSGIQGEFF. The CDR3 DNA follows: TGTGCCAGCAGCCCCAGCGGGATCCAGGGGGAGTTCTTC.

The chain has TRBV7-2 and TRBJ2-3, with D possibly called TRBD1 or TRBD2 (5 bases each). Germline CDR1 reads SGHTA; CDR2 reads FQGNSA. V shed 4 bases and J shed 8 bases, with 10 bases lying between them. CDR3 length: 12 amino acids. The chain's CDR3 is CASSWDGFTQYF. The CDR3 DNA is TGTGCCAGCAGCTGGGACGGGTTTACGCAGTATTTT.

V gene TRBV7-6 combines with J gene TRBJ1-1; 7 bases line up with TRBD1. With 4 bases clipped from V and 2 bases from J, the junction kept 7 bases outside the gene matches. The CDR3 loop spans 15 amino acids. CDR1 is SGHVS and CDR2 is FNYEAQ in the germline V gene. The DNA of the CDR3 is TGTGCCAGCAGCTGGGGACAGTCTCTCAACACTGAAGCTTTCTTT. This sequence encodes CASSWGQSLNTEAFF.

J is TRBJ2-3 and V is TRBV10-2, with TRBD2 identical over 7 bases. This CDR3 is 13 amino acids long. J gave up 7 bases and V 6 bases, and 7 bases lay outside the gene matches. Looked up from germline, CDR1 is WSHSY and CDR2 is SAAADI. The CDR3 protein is CASRGGSRNTQYF. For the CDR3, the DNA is TGCGCCAGCAGGGGGGGGAGTAGGAATACGCAGTATTTT.

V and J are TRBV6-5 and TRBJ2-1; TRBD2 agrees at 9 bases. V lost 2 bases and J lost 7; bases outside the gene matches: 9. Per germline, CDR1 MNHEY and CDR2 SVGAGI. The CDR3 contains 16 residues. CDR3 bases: TGTGCCAGCAGTTACCAGTCGAGGCTAGCGGGGAATGAGCAGTTCTTC. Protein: CASSYQSRLAGNEQFF.

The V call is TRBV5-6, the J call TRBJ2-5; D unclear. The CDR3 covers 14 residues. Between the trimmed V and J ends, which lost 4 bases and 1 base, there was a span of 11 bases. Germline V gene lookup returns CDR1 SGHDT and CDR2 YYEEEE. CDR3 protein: CASSVYRPQETQYF. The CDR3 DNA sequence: TGTGCCAGCAGCGTGTACAGACCCCAAGAGACCCAGTACTTC.

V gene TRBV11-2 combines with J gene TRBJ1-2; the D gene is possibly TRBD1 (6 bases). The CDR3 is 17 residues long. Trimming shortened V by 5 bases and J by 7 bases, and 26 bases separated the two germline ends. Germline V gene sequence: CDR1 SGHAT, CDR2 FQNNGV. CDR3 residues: CASSTLPWDTAYRGYTF. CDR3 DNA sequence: TGTGCCAGCAGCACCCTTCCCTGGGACACCGCCTACCGTGGCTACACCTTC.

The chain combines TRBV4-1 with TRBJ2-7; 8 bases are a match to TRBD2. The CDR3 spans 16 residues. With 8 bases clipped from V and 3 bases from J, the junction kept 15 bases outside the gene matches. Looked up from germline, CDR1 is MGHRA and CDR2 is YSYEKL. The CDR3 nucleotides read TGCGCCAGCCGCCTACGCGCCGGGGGGGACTTCTACGAGCAGTACTTC. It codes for CASRLRAGGDFYEQYF.

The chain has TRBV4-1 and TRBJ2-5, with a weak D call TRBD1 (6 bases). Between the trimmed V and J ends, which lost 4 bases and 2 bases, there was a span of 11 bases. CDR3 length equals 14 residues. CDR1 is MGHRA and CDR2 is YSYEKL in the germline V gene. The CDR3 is CASSLDSTQETQYF. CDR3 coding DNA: TGCGCCAGCAGCCTGGACAGTACACAAGAGACCCAGTACTTC.

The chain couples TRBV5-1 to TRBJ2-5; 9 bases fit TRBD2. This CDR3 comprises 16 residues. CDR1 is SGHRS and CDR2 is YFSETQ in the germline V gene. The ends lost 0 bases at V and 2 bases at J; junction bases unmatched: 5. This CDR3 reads CASSLDPSGTQETQYF. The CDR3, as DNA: TGCGCCAGCAGCTTGGATCCTAGCGGGACTCAAGAGACCCAGTACTTC.

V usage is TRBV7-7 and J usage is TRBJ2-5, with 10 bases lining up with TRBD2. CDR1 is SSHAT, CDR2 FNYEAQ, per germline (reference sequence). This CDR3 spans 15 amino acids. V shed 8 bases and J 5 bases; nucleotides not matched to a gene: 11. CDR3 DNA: TGTGCCAGCGGCAGCGGGAGGGGACTTCTGGAGACCCAGTACTTC. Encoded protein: CASGSGRGLLETQYF.

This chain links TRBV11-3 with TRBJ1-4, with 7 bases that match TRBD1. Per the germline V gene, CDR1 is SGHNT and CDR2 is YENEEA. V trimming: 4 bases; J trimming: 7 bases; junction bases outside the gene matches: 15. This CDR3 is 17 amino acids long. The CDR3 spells CASSSPVAPGQTEKLFF. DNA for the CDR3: TGTGCCAGCAGCTCCCCAGTAGCCCCGGGACAGACTGAAAAACTGTTTTTT.

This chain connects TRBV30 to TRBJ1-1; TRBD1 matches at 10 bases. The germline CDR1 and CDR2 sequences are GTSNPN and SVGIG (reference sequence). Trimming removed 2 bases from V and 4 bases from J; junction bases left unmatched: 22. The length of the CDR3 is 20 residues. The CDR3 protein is CAWSWALQEGQGLRGTEAFF. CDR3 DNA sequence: TGTGCCTGGAGTTGGGCCCTACAAGAGGGACAGGGGTTGCGTGGCACTGAAGCTTTCTTT.

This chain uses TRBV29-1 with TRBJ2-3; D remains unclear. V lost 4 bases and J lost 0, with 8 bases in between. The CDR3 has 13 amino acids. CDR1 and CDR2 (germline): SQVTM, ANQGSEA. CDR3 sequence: CSVGVASTDTQYF. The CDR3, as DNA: TGCAGCGTTGGTGTCGCTAGCACAGATACGCAGTATTTT.

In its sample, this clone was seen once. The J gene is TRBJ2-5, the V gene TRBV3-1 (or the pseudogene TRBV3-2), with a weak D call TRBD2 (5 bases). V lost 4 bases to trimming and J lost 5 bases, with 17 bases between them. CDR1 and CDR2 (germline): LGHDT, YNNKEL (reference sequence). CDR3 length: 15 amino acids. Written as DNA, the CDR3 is TGTGCCAGCAGCCCCCGTCGGCGGGCCGGGGAGACCCAGTACTTC. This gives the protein CASSPRRRAGETQYF.

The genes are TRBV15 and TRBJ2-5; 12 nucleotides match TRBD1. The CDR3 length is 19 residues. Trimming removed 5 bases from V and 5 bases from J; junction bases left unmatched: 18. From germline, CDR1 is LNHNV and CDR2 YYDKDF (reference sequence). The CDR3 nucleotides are TGTGCCACCAGCCCTCAAGCATACCCCGGGGACAGGGGGCAGGAGACCCAGTACTTC. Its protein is CATSPQAYPGDRGQETQYF.

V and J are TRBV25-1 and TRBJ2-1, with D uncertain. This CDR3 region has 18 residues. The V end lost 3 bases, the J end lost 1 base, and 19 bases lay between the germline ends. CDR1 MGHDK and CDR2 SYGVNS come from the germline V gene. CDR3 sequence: CASSDFCPMARSYNEQFF. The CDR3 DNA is TGTGCCAGCAGTGATTTTTGCCCCATGGCGAGGTCCTACAATGAGCAGTTCTTC.

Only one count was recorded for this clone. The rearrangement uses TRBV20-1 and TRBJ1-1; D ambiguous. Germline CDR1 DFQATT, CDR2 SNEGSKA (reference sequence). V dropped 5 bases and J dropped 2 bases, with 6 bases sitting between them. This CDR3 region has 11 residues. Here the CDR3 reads CSAPDNTEAFF. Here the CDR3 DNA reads TGCAGTGCTCCAGATAACACTGAAGCTTTCTTT.

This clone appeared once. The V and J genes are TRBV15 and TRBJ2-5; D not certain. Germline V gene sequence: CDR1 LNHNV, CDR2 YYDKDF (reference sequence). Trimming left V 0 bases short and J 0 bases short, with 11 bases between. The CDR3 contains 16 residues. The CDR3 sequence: CATSRDLGWNQETQYF. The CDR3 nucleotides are TGTGCCACCAGCAGAGATCTAGGCTGGAACCAAGAGACCCAGTACTTC.

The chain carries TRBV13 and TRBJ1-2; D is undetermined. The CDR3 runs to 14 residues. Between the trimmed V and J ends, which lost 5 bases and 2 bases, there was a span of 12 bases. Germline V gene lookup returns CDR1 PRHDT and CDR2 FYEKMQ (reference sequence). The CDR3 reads CASSPTSWNYGYTF. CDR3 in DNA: TGTGCCAGCAGCCCGACGTCCTGGAACTATGGCTACACCTTC.

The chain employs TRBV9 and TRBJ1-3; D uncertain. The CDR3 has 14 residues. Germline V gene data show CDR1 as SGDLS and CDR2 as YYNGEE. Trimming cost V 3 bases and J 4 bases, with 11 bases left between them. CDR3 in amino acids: CASSAHGSGNTIYF. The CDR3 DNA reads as TGTGCCAGCAGCGCCCACGGAAGCGGAAACACCATATATTTT. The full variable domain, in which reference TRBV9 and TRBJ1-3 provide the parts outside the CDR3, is DSGVTQTPKHLITATGQRVTLRCSPRSGDLSVYWYQQSLDQGLQFLIQYYNGEERAKGNILERFSAQQFPDLHSELNLSSLELGDSALYFCASSAHGSGNTIYFGEGSWLTVV.

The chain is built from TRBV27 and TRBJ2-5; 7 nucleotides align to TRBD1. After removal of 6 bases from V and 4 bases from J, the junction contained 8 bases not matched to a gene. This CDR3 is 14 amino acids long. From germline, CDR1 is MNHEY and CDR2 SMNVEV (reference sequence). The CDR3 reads CASSTGTVGETQYF. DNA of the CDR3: TGTGCCAGCAGCACGGGGACAGTCGGAGAGACCCAGTACTTC.